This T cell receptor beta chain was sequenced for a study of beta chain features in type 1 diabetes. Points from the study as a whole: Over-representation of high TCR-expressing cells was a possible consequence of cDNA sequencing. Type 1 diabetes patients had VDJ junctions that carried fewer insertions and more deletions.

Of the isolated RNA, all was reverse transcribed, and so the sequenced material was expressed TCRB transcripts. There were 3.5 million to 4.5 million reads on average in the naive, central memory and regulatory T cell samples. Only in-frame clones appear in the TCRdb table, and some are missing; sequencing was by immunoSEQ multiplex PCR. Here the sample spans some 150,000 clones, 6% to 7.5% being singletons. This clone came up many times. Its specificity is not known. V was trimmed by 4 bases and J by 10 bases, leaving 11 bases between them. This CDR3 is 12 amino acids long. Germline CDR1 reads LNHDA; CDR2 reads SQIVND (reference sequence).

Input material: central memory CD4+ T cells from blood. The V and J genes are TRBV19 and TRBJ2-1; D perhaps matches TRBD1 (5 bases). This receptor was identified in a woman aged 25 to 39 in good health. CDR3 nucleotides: TGTGCCAGTAGTACTGGACAAGGGGAGCAGTTCTTC. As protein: CASSTGQGEQFF. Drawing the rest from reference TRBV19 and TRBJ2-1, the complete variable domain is DGGITQSPKYLFRKEGQNVTLSCEQNLNHDAMYWYRQDPGQGLRLIYYSQIVNDFQKGDIAEGYSVSREKKESFPLTVTSAQKNPTAFYLCASSTGQGEQFFGPGTRLTVL.